This T cell receptor beta chain was observed in a study of CD8+ T cells in alopecia areata. The study, taken as a whole, reports: Lesional tissue from the scalp (especially in alopecia totalis/universalis) showed higher clonality than normal scalp.

Following extraction, RNA underwent reverse transcription to cDNA, which served as the sequencing template. Produced via immunoSEQ multiplex PCR; TCRdb's table is partial and in-frame only. Sampling found over 100,000 clones, none seen once. The junction had 5 bases not matched to a gene; V was cut back by 1 base and J by 0 bases. The CDR3 spans 16 residues. The germline CDR1 and CDR2 sequences are NSHNY and SYGAGN. This clone was seen more than once but under ten times. No antigen is known for it. The listed genes are named as in mouse. The sequenced fragment ends 4 residues before the CDR3 boundary, so the rest is inferred from the germline J gene.

This receptor was obtained from a C3H/HeJ mouse with alopecia areata. For this strain, the MHC haplotype corresponds to H2-k. Sequencing was carried out using lesional skin. The V and J genes are TRBV13-1 and TRBJ2-5; 7 bases align to TRBD2. The sequenced CDR3 bases are TGTGCCAGCAGTGATATGGCTGGGGGTAACCAAGAC. Translating it yields CASSDMAGGNQD. The whole CDR3 protein is CASSDMAGGNQDTQYF.